This is a list of T cell receptor beta chains from one sample in a study of CD8 T cells in ankylosing spondylitis. TCRdb ran MiXCR on the 5' RACE reads and lists one entry per CDR3 protein. The sample shows a few hundred thousand distinct CDR3 sequences, approximately 12% of them seen only once. The source material was blood, either unsorted or a sorted T cell fraction (not recorded which). These receptors originate from a male donor with ankylosing spondylitis. CDR3s include the opening cysteine and the closing phenylalanine or tryptophan. A D gene is named only where the DNA matches it firmly. Clone size appears in some rows only: once, few, many, or a class for an expanded clone.

j_gene	v_gene	abundance	d_gene	CDR3aa	CDR3nt
TRBJ1-3	TRBV24-1	once	TRBD1	CATSDRGGTVISGNTIYF	TGTGCCACCAGTGACCGCGGGGGGACAGTTATTTCTGGAAACACCATATATTTT
TRBJ1-1	TRBV20-1	many	TRBD1	CSARDRGQGAFF	TGCAGTGCTAGAGATAGGGGACAGGGAGCTTTCTTT
TRBJ2-1	TRBV5-1	few	TRBD2	CASSLLAVENEQFF	TGCGCCAGCAGCCTTCTAGCGGTCGAAAATGAGCAGTTCTTC
TRBJ2-7	TRBV18	few	NA	CASSRDLPIEQYF	TGTGCCAGCTCTCGGGACCTCCCAATCGAGCAGTACTTC
TRBJ2-3	TRBV6-2/TRBV6-3	few	NA	CASSYGSGWGDTQYF	TGTGCCAGCAGTTACGGGAGCGGATGGGGAGATACGCAGTATTTT
TRBJ2-4	TRBV7-9	NA	NA	CASSSTGRLDIQYF	TGTGCCAGCAGCTCGACAGGGAGGTTGGACATTCAGTACTTC
TRBJ1-6	TRBV5-1	many	TRBD1	CASSLGGQGRSPLHF	TGCGCCAGCAGCTTGGGCGGACAGGGAAGATCACCCCTCCACTTT
TRBJ2-1	TRBV11-2	many	TRBD2	CASSLEMASGSVDEQFF	TGTGCCAGCAGCTTAGAAATGGCTAGCGGGAGTGTAGATGAGCAGTTCTTC
TRBJ2-2	TRBV3-1	NA	TRBD2	CASSQRGTSGTGELFF	TGTGCCAGCAGCCAACGCGGGACTAGCGGGACCGGGGAGCTGTTTTTT
TRBJ2-1	TRBV20-1	few	TRBD2	CSARGGEHEQFF	TGCAGTGCTAGGGGAGGGGAGCATGAGCAGTTCTTC
TRBJ2-3	TRBV11-2	few	NA	CASSLDVTDTQYF	TGTGCCAGCAGCTTAGATGTCACAGATACGCAGTATTTT
TRBJ1-2	TRBV10-3	few	TRBD1	CAISGGTGLEGYTF	TGTGCCATCAGTGGCGGGACAGGTCTAGAGGGCTACACCTTC
TRBJ1-3	TRBV12-3/TRBV12-4	once	TRBD1	CTSSLEDRFFSSGNTIYF	TGTACCAGCAGTTTAGAGGACAGGTTCTTTTCTTCTGGAAACACCATATATTTT
TRBJ2-1	TRBV20-1	NA	NA	CSAVYGPQGRTLILDNEQFF	TGCAGTGCTGTCTATGGTCCACAGGGGAGGACTCTGATCCTTGACAATGAGCAGTTCTTC
TRBJ1-1	TRBV3-1	few	NA	CASSQYPLNTEAFF	TGTGCCAGCAGCCAGTATCCCCTGAACACTGAAGCTTTCTTT
TRBJ2-7	TRBV20-1	many	NA	CSASQTSYEQYF	TGCAGTGCTAGTCAGACTAGCTACGAGCAGTACTTC
TRBJ1-1	TRBV5-1	few	TRBD1	CASSRRTGSNTEAFF	TGCGCCAGCAGCCGGCGGACAGGGTCAAACACTGAAGCTTTCTTT
TRBJ2-2	TRBV5-5	NA	TRBD2	CASSLLAGEGGELFF	TGTGCCAGCAGCTTACTAGCGGGAGAAGGCGGGGAGCTGTTTTTT
TRBJ1-1	TRBV15	NA	NA	CATSRGGNTEAFF	TGTGCCACCAGCCGGGGGGGGAACACTGAAGCTTTCTTT
TRBJ2-1	TRBV15	few	NA	CATSRGGREYNEQFF	TGTGCCACCAGCAGAGGGGGGCGGGAGTATAATGAGCAGTTCTTC
TRBJ1-5	TRBV20-1	NA	TRBD1	CSARRSGTVHQPQHF	TGCAGTGCTAGAAGGTCGGGGACAGTCCATCAGCCCCAGCATTTT
TRBJ2-5	TRBV3-1	NA	NA	CASSQVRQETQYF	TGTGCCAGCAGCCAAGTCCGCCAAGAGACCCAGTACTTC
TRBJ1-3	TRBV7-9	few	TRBD1	CASVDRPGNTIYF	TGTGCCAGCGTGGACAGGCCTGGAAACACCATATATTTT
TRBJ2-1	TRBV5-1	NA	NA	CASSLITTSRDSYNEQFF	TGCGCCAGCAGCTTAATTACAACTAGCAGAGACTCCTACAATGAGCAGTTCTTC
TRBJ1-5	TRBV27	few	NA	CASSSRGPNQPQHF	TGTGCCAGCAGTTCCCGGGGTCCCAATCAGCCCCAGCATTTT
TRBJ2-7	TRBV20-1	few	NA	CSATDYEQYF	TGCAGTGCTACAGATTACGAGCAGTACTTC
TRBJ2-2	TRBV19	many	TRBD1	CASSISRDRPTGELFF	TGTGCCAGTAGTATTAGTAGGGACAGACCCACCGGGGAGCTGTTTTTT
TRBJ1-5	TRBV12-3/TRBV12-4	few	NA	CASSSGTISNQPQHF	TGTGCCAGCAGCTCAGGGACAATTAGCAATCAGCCCCAGCATTTT
TRBJ1-2	TRBV12-3/TRBV12-4	NA	NA	CASSPDGAAVRYGYTF	TGTGCCAGCAGCCCCGACGGGGCGGCTGTTCGCTATGGCTACACCTTC
TRBJ2-1	TRBV21-1	NA	NA	CASSKALTGDSYNEQFF	TGTGCCAGCAGCAAAGCGCTAACAGGGGACTCCTACAATGAGCAGTTCTTC
TRBJ1-2	TRBV6-2/TRBV6-3	few	TRBD1	CASRRQGFYGYTF	TGTGCCAGCAGACGACAGGGTTTCTATGGCTACACCTTC
TRBJ1-3	TRBV6-5	few	NA	CASSWRGSSGNTIYF	TGTGCCAGCAGTTGGCGGGGAAGCTCTGGAAACACCATATATTTT
TRBJ2-1	TRBV20-1	many	TRBD2	CSASVSGSILGSYNEQFF	TGCAGTGCCTCGGTGAGCGGGAGCATTCTTGGCTCCTACAATGAGCAGTTCTTC
TRBJ2-1	TRBV25-1	NA	TRBD2	CASSEFGSGSHNEQFF	TGTGCCAGCAGTGAATTTGGTAGCGGGAGCCACAATGAGCAGTTCTTC
TRBJ2-1	TRBV20-1	many	NA	CSARTFRATSYNEQFF	TGCAGTGCTAGGACTTTCAGAGCCACCTCCTACAATGAGCAGTTCTTC
TRBJ1-2	TRBV6-5	few	NA	CASSTANYGYTF	TGTGCCAGCTCGACAGCTAACTATGGCTACACCTTC
TRBJ1-2	TRBV24-1	few	NA	CATSDSRDGYGYTF	TGTGCCACCAGTGATTCCCGAGATGGCTATGGCTACACCTTC
TRBJ2-3	TRBV20-1	few	NA	CSARDGEGGTDTQYF	TGCAGTGCTAGGGACGGGGAAGGAGGCACAGATACGCAGTATTTT